The source of this TCR beta chain is a study of T cell responses to AZD1222 COVID-19 vaccine. Study observations and caveats: The breadth and depth of Spike-specific TCRs increased once two AZD1222 doses had been given.

The method was immunoSEQ multiplex PCR; TCRdb's version includes in-frame clones alone and lacks a portion of them. Seen here are some 130,000 clones, around 90% observed once, and the top ten hold approximately 7%. This clone was found once. Its antigen is not known. Per germline, CDR1 SGHRS and CDR2 YFSETQ. CDR3 size: 17 residues. Trimming took 3 bases from V and 1 from J, leaving 20 bases between them. The rearrangement links TRBV5-1 to TRBJ2-7, with a weak D call TRBD2 (6 bases). The clonotype comes from an adult in good health. The sequenced sample was peripheral blood, obtained on day 0 of AZD1222 vaccination. CDR3 bases: TGCGCCAGCAGCTCTGCTTATTCCGGGGGACCGTCCTACGAGCAGTACTTC. This codes for CASSSAYSGGPSYEQYF.